These T cell receptor beta chains were read from a single sample in a study of early T cells in non-severe SARS-CoV-2 infection. In TCRdb, the 5' RACE reads were re-called with MiXCR into one record per CDR3 protein. The profile covers some 80,000 distinct CDR3 sequences, with around 5% appearing a single time and less than 9.5% taken by the ten largest. The sample was whole blood, taken at baseline. The receptors derive from an adult who was a healthcare worker with PCR-confirmed SARS-CoV-2 infection or an uninfected control (not recorded which). The CDR3 runs from the conserved cysteine through the conserved F or W. D genes are given only for firm matches. A row's size may be missing; if present it is once, few, many or a size class.

clone_size: many
v_call: TRBV20-1
d_call: NA
j_call: TRBJ2-7
cdr3_aa: CSAVGEVAPYEQYF
cdr3_nt: TGCAGTGCCGTGGGGGAAGTAGCGCCCTACGAGCAGTACTTC

clone_size: many
v_call: TRBV19
d_call: TRBD1
j_call: TRBJ1-5
cdr3_aa: CASSSRVGQGWNSNQPQHF
cdr3_nt: TGTGCCAGTAGTAGCCGCGTTGGACAGGGCTGGAATAGCAATCAGCCCCAGCATTTT

clone_size: many
v_call: TRBV20-1
d_call: NA
j_call: TRBJ1-6
cdr3_aa: CSARGQSVSYNSPLHF
cdr3_nt: TGCAGTGCTAGAGGGCAGTCCGTTTCCTATAATTCACCCCTCCACTTT

clone_size: many
v_call: TRBV18
d_call: NA
j_call: TRBJ2-6
cdr3_aa: CASSAGYRASGANVLTF
cdr3_nt: TGTGCCAGCTCCGCCGGGTACAGGGCCTCTGGGGCCAACGTCCTGACTTTC

clone_size: many
v_call: TRBV28
d_call: NA
j_call: TRBJ2-2
cdr3_aa: CASSLPYTGELFF
cdr3_nt: TGTGCCAGCAGTTTACCATACACCGGGGAGCTGTTTTTT

clone_size: many
v_call: TRBV4-1
d_call: NA
j_call: TRBJ2-1
cdr3_aa: CASSQVPSGYNEQFF
cdr3_nt: TGCGCCAGCAGCCAAGTTCCCAGCGGGTACAATGAGCAGTTCTTC

clone_size: many
v_call: TRBV30
d_call: NA
j_call: TRBJ2-4
cdr3_aa: CAWSVKGVNIQYF
cdr3_nt: TGTGCCTGGAGTGTAAAGGGGGTAAACATTCAGTACTTC

clone_size: few
v_call: TRBV9
d_call: NA
j_call: TRBJ2-5
cdr3_aa: CASSVAQGRATQYF
cdr3_nt: TGTGCCAGCAGCGTAGCTCAGGGGAGGGCGACCCAGTACTTC

clone_size: many
v_call: TRBV15
d_call: NA
j_call: TRBJ1-5
cdr3_aa: CATSRDYQPQHF
cdr3_nt: TGTGCCACCAGCAGAGATTACCAGCCCCAGCATTTT

clone_size: NA
v_call: TRBV15
d_call: NA
j_call: TRBJ1-3
cdr3_aa: CATSSRGVSGNTIYF
cdr3_nt: TGTGCCACCAGCAGCCGAGGGGTATCCGGAAACACCATATATTTT

clone_size: many
v_call: TRBV7-7
d_call: NA
j_call: TRBJ2-1
cdr3_aa: CASSLDGGANNEQFF
cdr3_nt: TGTGCCAGCAGTTTAGACGGGGGCGCAAACAATGAGCAGTTCTTC

clone_size: many
v_call: TRBV5-4
d_call: NA
j_call: TRBJ1-2
cdr3_aa: CASSPGTYDHTF
cdr3_nt: TGTGCCAGCAGCCCGGGGACCTATGACCACACCTTC

clone_size: many
v_call: TRBV29-1
d_call: TRBD2
j_call: TRBJ2-7
cdr3_aa: CSVEGTSGTSYEQYF
cdr3_nt: TGCAGCGTTGAAGGGACTAGCGGGACCTCCTACGAGCAGTACTTC

clone_size: few
v_call: TRBV28
d_call: TRBD1
j_call: TRBJ2-7
cdr3_aa: CASRSGTDAYEQYF
cdr3_nt: TGTGCCAGCAGATCCGGGACAGATGCTTACGAGCAGTACTTC